There are many counts of the clone carrying this TCR beta chain. TCR beta CDR3 region amplification was performed from RNA transcripts. Primed by the HTBI set, a first-round RT-PCR was run on the TCR CDR3. TCRdb used MiXCR to reprocess the multiplex PCR reads, holding one entry per CDR3 protein. The data show roughly 700,000 distinct CDR3 sequences, with around 15% seen just once and roughly a sixth held by the top ten. Trimming cost V 5 bases and J 3 bases, with 11 bases left between them. This CDR3 is 13 amino acids long. The V gene's germline CDR1 is MNHEY and CDR2 SMNVEV (reference sequence). This entry is derived from a study of T cells in Graves' hyperthyroidism and ophthalmopathy.

The TCR comes from a man aged 50 to 59 with Graves' hyperthyroidism. The chain carries TRBV27 and TRBJ2-7; tentative D call: TRBD2 (5 bases). The material sequenced was blood. The CDR3 spells CASSPPEVYEQYF. CDR3 DNA: TGTGCCAGCAGTCCCCCGGAGGTCTACGAGCAGTACTTC.